This entry describes one TCR beta chain. This sample stems from a study of T cell repertoires in cytomegalovirus infection. From the reads, TCRdb called clonotypes with MiXCR, one entry per CDR3 protein. The sample includes some 680,000 distinct CDR3 sequences, approximately 34% of them seen just once. Between the trimmed V and J ends, which lost 11 bases and 5 bases, there was a span of 9 bases. This CDR3 comprises 10 residues. Germline values: CDR1 MDHEN, CDR2 SYDVKM. The clonotype originates from a human donor in good health (CMV status not recorded). Some clones in this sample may be carry-over from other donors' samples. Sequences were obtained from PBMCs. The rearrangement uses TRBV28 and TRBJ2-5, with no clear D. The CDR3 protein is CAAKRETQYF. The CDR3 region has the DNA TGTGCCGCCAAGCGTGAGACCCAGTACTTC.